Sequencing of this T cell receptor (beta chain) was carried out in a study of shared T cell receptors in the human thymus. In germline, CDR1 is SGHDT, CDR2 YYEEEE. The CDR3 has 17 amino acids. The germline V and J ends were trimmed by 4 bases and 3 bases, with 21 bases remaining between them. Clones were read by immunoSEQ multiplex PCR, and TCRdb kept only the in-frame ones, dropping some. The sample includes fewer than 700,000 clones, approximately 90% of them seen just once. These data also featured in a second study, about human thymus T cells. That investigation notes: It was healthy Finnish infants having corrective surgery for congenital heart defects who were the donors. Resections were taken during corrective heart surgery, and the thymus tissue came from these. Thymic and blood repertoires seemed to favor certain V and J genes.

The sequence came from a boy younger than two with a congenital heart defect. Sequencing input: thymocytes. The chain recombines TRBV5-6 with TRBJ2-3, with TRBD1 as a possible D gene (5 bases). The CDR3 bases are TGTGCCAGCAGCCGAAAAACTGACAGCAAGCTGACAGATACGCAGTATTTT. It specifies CASSRKTDSKLTDTQYF.